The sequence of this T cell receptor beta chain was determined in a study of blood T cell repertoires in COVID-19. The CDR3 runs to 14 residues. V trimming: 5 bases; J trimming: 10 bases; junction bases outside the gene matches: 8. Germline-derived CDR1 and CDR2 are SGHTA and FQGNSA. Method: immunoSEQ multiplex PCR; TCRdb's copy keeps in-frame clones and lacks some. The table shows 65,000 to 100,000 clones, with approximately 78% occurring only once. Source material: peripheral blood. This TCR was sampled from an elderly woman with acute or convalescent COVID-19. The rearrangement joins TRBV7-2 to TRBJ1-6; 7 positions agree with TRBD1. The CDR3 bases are TGTGCCAGCAGCCCTGGACAGGTTGGATCACCCCTCCACTTT. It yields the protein CASSPGQVGSPLHF.